This TCR beta chain came from a study of neurological immune-mediated disorders. Unsorted libraries were derived from 2 million PBMCs stored at -80 C. 5'RACE with 10-nucleotide random UMIs produced the cDNA. TCRdb re-called the 5' RACE reads through MiXCR, storing one row per CDR3 protein. The sample lists more than 75,000 distinct CDR3 sequences, around 3.6% seen once, with about 2.9% in the top ten. This clonotype was found many times. The antigen is not known. V gave up 1 base and J gave up 4 bases, with 10 bases separating them. CDR3 size: 14 residues. Per the germline V gene, CDR1 is LGHNA and CDR2 is YNFKEQ. General observations from the study: One related-CDR3 cluster, found by phylogenetic grouping, held repertoires of 18 of 34 multiple sclerosis patients and is a possible signature. TCR-beta repertoires seemed private in all groups, with no expanded CDR3 amino acid sequences shared.

The TCR sequence derives from a woman aged 50 to 60 with multiple sclerosis. Sequenced sample: PBMCs. The V gene is TRBV4-2, the J gene TRBJ1-1; no reliable D call. The CDR3 here is CASSQVTVATEAFF. The CDR3 coding sequence is TGTGCCAGCAGCCAAGTGACGGTTGCCACTGAAGCTTTCTTT.